This section outlines one T cell receptor beta chain sequence together with its context. This entry comes from a study of blood T cell repertoires in COVID-19. Some clones are missing from TCRdb's copy, which holds only in-frame ones; the method was immunoSEQ multiplex PCR. The profile shows some 190,000 clones, roughly four fifths of them singletons. Sequencing was done on a sample of peripheral blood. The TCR sequence derives from a woman aged 70 to 79 with active or convalescent COVID-19.

This CDR3 reads CASSTSTDTQYF. The DNA for the CDR3 is TGTGCCAGCTCGACTAGCACAGATACGCAGTATTTT. The chain employs TRBV18 and TRBJ2-3; D not certain. The ends were cut back, 6 bases at V and 0 bases at J, with 4 bases in the middle. The CDR3 totals 12 residues. Germline CDR1 KGHSH, CDR2 LQKENI.